The entry below gives a single T cell receptor beta chain sequence along with its context. One end of the junction fails to match germline, which may point to a read error. Some clones are missing from TCRdb's copy, which holds only in-frame ones; the method was immunoSEQ multiplex PCR. Among 450,000 to 500,000 clones listed, around 85% were seen once. Germline V gene sequence: CDR1 LGHDT, CDR2 YNNKEL (reference sequence). This CDR3 has 16 amino acids. The record originates from a study of blood T cell repertoires in COVID-19. Enrolled through a virtual design, the participants were between roughly 18 and 95 years of age and came from about two dozen US areas. Cohort assignment relied on participant-reported clinical history. Two negative PCRs, clearance, or symptom resolution were required of recovered Cohort 3 donors.

The gene calls are TRBV3-1 (or the pseudogene TRBV3-2) and TRBJ1-3; the D gene is possibly TRBD1 (6 bases). Material: PBMCs or T cells enriched from blood (not recorded which). This clonotype originated in a woman aged 55 to 70 who had recovered from COVID-19. The CDR3 sequence is CASTQLGQTSGNTIYF. The CDR3 coding sequence is TGTGCCAGCACCCAATTGGGACAAACCTCTGGAAACACCATATATTTT.